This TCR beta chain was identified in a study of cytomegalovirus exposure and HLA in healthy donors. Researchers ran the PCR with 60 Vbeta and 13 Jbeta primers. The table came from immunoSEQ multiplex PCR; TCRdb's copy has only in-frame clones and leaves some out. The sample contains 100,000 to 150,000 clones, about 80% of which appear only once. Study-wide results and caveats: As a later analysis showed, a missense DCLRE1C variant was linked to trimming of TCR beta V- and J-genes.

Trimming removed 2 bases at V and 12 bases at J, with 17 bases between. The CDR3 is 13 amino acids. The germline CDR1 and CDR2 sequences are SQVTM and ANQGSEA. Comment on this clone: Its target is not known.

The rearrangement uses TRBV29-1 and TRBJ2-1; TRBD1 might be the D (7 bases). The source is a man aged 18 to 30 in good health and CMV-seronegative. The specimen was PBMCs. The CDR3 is CSVEPQGGRRQFF. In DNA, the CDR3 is TGCAGCGTTGAACCCCAGGGGGGACGTCGGCAGTTCTTC.